This entry lists 9 T cell receptor beta chains sequenced from one sample in a study of blood T cell repertoires in COVID-19 (TCRdb year 2020). Library preparation employed the immunoSEQ multiplex PCR assay. TCRdb re-hosts the immuneACCESS table, in-frame sequences only. Its copies lack some clones; in the studies checked, an unresolved V gene accounts for under half of them, and the cause for the rest is not known. In this sample the table shows about 89,000 clones, about 91% of which occur a single time. 0.47% of the sample belongs to the ten largest clones. Source material: peripheral blood. These receptors all come from a man aged 55 to 70 with acute or convalescent COVID-19.

The CDR3 DNA sequence: TGTGCCAGCAGCGGTAGTGCCGGGACAGGCGTTTCCTACGAGCAGTACTTC. Its protein product is CASSGSAGTGVSYEQYF. The V gene is TRBV7-8, the J gene TRBJ2-7; TRBD1 agrees at 8 bases. V lost 5 bases to trimming and J lost 1 base; unmatched junction nucleotides: 13. Germline lookup yields CDR1 SGHVS and CDR2 FQNEAQ. The CDR3 has 17 amino acids.

This clone was seen just once. V and J are TRBV19 and TRBJ2-1; 7 bases agree with TRBD1. The length of the CDR3 is 16 residues. Germline V CDR1 and CDR2: LNHDA, SQIVND (reference sequence). The ends lost 1 base at V and 9 bases at J; junction bases unmatched: 12. CDR3 nucleotide sequence: TGTGCCAGTAGTATAGTCCAGACAGGGACGCTCGGTGAGCAGTTCTTC. The encoded protein is CASSIVQTGTLGEQFF.

The chain has TRBV7-3 and TRBJ2-5; 9 bases line up with TRBD1. The V gene end was trimmed by 5 bases and the J gene end by 3 bases; junction bases not matched to a gene: 7. Looked up from germline, CDR1 is SGHTA and CDR2 is FQGTGA. The CDR3 spans 15 residues. The CDR3 coding sequence is TGTGCCAGCAGCCGGACCGGGACAGGGAAAGAGACCCAGTACTTC. Encoded protein: CASSRTGTGKETQYF.

This chain joins TRBV28 and TRBJ1-2; 9 nucleotides line up with TRBD1. Germline V CDR1 and CDR2: MDHEN, SYDVKM. CDR3 length: 16 residues. V lost 2 bases to trimming and J lost 4 bases; unmatched junction nucleotides: 8. CDR3 loop: CASSLGSGQGLYGYTF. Written as DNA, the CDR3 is TGTGCCAGCAGTTTAGGTTCGGGACAGGGACTCTATGGCTACACCTTC.

This chain joins TRBV5-1 and TRBJ2-7; possibly TRBD2 for D (5 bases). V shed 5 bases and J shed 2 bases, with 14 bases lying between them. The CDR3 totals 14 residues. Germline assignment: CDR1 SGHRS and CDR2 YFSETQ. DNA for the CDR3: TGCGCCAGCAGGGCAGTGGGAGACGCCTACGAGCAGTACTTC. This codes for CASRAVGDAYEQYF. The variable domain in full, with the rest retrieved from reference TRBV5-1 and TRBJ2-7, is KAGVTQTPRYLIKTRGQQVTLSCSPISGHRSVSWYQQTPGQGLQFLFEYFSETQRNKGNFPGRFSGRQFSNSRSEMNVSTLELGDSALYLCASRAVGDAYEQYFGPGTRLTVT.

The V call is TRBV7-8, the J call TRBJ1-1; no reliable D call. This CDR3 has 15 amino acids. Germline assignment: CDR1 SGHVS and CDR2 FQNEAQ. The V and J ends lost 3 bases and 0 bases respectively, with 11 bases between them. As DNA, the CDR3 is TGTGCCAGCAGCTTCCGGTCACTCCTGAACACTGAAGCTTTCTTT. As protein: CASSFRSLLNTEAFF. Looking up the rest from reference TRBV7-8 and TRBJ1-1 gives the full variable domain: GAGVSQSPRYKVAKRGQDVALRCDPISGHVSLFWYQQALGQGPEFLTYFQNEAQLDKSGLPSDRFFAERPEGSVSTLKIQRTQQEDSAVYLCASSFRSLLNTEAFFGQGTRLTVV.

This chain joins TRBV6-1 and TRBJ2-3; D is perhaps TRBD2 (6 bases). V was shortened by 1 base and J by 2 bases, with 7 bases between the two germline ends. The V gene's germline CDR1 is MNHNS and CDR2 SASEGT. This CDR3 is built from 14 residues. The CDR3 loop is CASSEGLDTDTQYF. DNA of the CDR3: TGTGCCAGCAGTGAAGGACTAGACACAGATACGCAGTATTTT.

This chain links TRBV5-1 with TRBJ2-7; D ambiguous. V was trimmed by 0 bases and J by 5 bases, leaving 15 bases between them. Germline CDR1 SGHRS, CDR2 YFSETQ. CDR3 length equals 15 residues. The CDR3 region has the DNA TGCGCCAGCAGCTTGGCCCTGGGCTCTTGGGACGAGCAGTACTTC. This translates into CASSLALGSWDEQYF.

V and J are TRBV11-2 and TRBJ2-7; possibly TRBD2 for D (6 bases). V was cut by 2 bases and J by 0 bases, with 11 bases left in between. The CDR3 loop spans 15 amino acids. Germline-derived CDR1 and CDR2 are SGHAT and FQNNGV. DNA of the CDR3: TGTGCCAGCAGCTTATCCGGGGGTCCCTCCTACGAGCAGTACTTC. Translation: CASSLSGGPSYEQYF.